Listed below are T cell receptor beta chains from one sample, sequenced in a study of blood T cell repertoires in COVID-19. Here immunoSEQ multiplex PCR was the method, and the copy in TCRdb shows in-frame clones only, minus some. Seen here are approximately 200,000 clones, approximately 89% observed once, and the top ten hold about 3.5%. Sequenced: PBMCs or T cells enriched from blood (not recorded which). These receptors were collected from a woman in her twenties or thirties who had been exposed to COVID-19. CDR3s leave out the opening cysteine and the closing phenylalanine or tryptophan. The order of the fields is V gene, CDR3 protein.

V gene: TRBV7-9
CDR3 protein: ASSYRGQETQY

V gene: TRBV6-5
CDR3 protein: ASSFQGSPLH

V gene: TRBV5-1
CDR3 protein: ASSWGQGAYEQY

V gene: TRBV20-1
CDR3 protein: SARDKGGST

V gene: TRBV14
CDR3 protein: ASSRLAARGNHEQF

V gene: TRBV19
CDR3 protein: ASSPGTGAYGYT

V gene: TRBV11-2
CDR3 protein: ASSAQGAEAF

V gene: TRBV27
CDR3 protein: ASGRAGVSPDTQY

V gene: TRBV10-3
CDR3 protein: AISPGTGTEAF

V gene: TRBV4-1
CDR3 protein: ASSRTSGNNEQF

V gene: TRBV5-1
CDR3 protein: ASSTRTSRG

V gene: TRBV7-7
CDR3 protein: ASSRDSYYEQY